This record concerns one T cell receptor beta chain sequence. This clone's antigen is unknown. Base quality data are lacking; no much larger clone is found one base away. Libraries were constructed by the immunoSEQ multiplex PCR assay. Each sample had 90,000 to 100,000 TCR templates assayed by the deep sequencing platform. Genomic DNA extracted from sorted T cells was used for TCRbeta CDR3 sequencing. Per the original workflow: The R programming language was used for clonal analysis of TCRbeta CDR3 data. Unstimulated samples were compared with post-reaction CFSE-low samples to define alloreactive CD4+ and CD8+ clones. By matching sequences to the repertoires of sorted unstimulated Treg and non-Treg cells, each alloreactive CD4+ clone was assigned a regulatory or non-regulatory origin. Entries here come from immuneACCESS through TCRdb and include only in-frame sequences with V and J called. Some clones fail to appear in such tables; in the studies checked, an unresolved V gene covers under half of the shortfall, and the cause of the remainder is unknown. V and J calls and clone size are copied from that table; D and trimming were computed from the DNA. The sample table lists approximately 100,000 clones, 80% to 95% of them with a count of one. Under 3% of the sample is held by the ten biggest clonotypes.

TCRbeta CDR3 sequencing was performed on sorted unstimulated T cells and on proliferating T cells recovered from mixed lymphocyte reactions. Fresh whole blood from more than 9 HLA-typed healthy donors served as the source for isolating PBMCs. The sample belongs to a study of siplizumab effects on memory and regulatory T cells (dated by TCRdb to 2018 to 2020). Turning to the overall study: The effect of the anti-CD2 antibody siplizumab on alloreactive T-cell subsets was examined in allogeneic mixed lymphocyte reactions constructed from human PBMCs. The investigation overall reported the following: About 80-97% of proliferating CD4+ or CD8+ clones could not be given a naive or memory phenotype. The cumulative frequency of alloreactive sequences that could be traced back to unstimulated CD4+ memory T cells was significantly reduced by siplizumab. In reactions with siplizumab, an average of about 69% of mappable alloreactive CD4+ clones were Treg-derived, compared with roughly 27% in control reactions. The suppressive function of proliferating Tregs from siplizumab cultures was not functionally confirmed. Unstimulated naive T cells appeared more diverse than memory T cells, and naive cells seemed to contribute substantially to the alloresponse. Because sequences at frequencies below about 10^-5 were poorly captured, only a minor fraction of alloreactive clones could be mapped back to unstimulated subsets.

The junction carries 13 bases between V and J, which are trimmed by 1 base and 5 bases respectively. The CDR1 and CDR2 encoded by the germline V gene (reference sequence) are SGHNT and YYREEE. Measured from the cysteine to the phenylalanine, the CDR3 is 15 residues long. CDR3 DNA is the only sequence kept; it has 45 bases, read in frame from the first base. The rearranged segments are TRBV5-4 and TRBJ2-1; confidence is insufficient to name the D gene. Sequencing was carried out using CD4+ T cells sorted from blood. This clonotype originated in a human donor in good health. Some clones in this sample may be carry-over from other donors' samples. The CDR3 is CASSLRIPRNNEQFF. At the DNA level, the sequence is TGTGCCAGCAGCTTGCGGATACCCCGAAACAATGAGCAGTTCTTC.